Listed below are T cell receptor beta chains from one sample, sequenced in a study of blood T cells in healthy people across ages. TCRdb processed the 5' RACE reads anew with MiXCR; each CDR3 protein has one entry. Of 800,000 to 1,000,000 distinct CDR3 sequences in the sample, 40% to 60% were seen once. Sequenced material: blood. These TCRs come from a man aged 25-45 years in good health. The CDR3 runs from the conserved cysteine through the conserved F or W. Fields, in order: J gene, V gene, clone size, D gene, CDR3 protein, CDR3 DNA. A D gene is named only where the DNA matches it firmly. Part of the rows lack a size; the others show once, few, many or a class for expanded clones.

J: TRBJ2-1
V: TRBV9
size: .
D: .
CDR3: CASSVYRGNEQFF
DNA: TGTGCCAGCAGCGTTTACCGGGGCAATGAGCAGTTCTTC

J: TRBJ2-7
V: TRBV7-2
size: few
D: .
CDR3: CASSLLQGRVEQYF
DNA: TGTGCCAGCAGCTTATTGCAGGGTCGAGTCGAGCAGTACTTC

J: TRBJ2-3
V: TRBV28
size: few
D: .
CDR3: CASSTGQDWRLYTDTQYF
DNA: TGTGCCAGCAGTACTGGTCAGGACTGGAGATTGTACACAGATACGCAGTATTTT

J: TRBJ2-7
V: TRBV20-1
size: .
D: .
CDR3: CSARLGRGREQYF
DNA: TGCAGTGCTAGACTGGGGAGGGGGCGCGAGCAGTACTTC

J: TRBJ2-3
V: TRBV19
size: .
D: TRBD2
CDR3: CASSIAASGGTDTQYF
DNA: TGTGCCAGTAGTATCGCCGCTAGCGGGGGCACAGATACGCAGTATTTT

J: TRBJ2-1
V: TRBV4-3
size: .
D: TRBD2
CDR3: CVSSQERGGQETQFF
DNA: TGCGTCAGCAGCCAAGAGCGGGGGGGCCAAGAGACCCAGTTCTTC

J: TRBJ2-3
V: TRBV5-1
size: few
D: .
CDR3: CASSLTIPGTDTQYF
DNA: TGCGCCAGCAGCTTGACCATTCCTGGCACAGATACGCAGTATTTT

J: TRBJ2-1
V: TRBV9
size: few
D: TRBD2
CDR3: CASSGGTSQEQFF
DNA: TGTGCCAGCAGTGGGGGGACTAGTCAAGAGCAGTTCTTC

J: TRBJ2-7
V: TRBV28
size: .
D: .
CDR3: CASNRKGYEQYF
DNA: TGTGCCAGCAACCGAAAGGGCTACGAGCAGTACTTC

J: TRBJ2-3
V: TRBV5-6
size: .
D: TRBD2
CDR3: CASSFAGGARDTQYF
DNA: TGTGCCAGCAGCTTTGCGGGGGGAGCCAGAGATACGCAGTATTTT

J: TRBJ2-7
V: TRBV6-2/TRBV6-3
size: .
D: .
CDR3: CASSGGARVYEQYF
DNA: TGTGCCAGCAGCGGCGGCGCGAGGGTGTACGAGCAGTACTTC

J: TRBJ1-4
V: TRBV20-1
size: few
D: TRBD1
CDR3: CSAPGQGSEKLFF
DNA: TGCAGTGCTCCGGGACAGGGTAGTGAAAAACTGTTTTTT

J: TRBJ1-1
V: TRBV3-1
size: .
D: .
CDR3: CASSPGRATMNTEAFF
DNA: TGTGCCAGCAGTCCTGGACGAGCCACAATGAACACTGAAGCTTTCTTT

J: TRBJ2-1
V: TRBV2
size: .
D: .
CDR3: CASSPQITIWNEQFF
DNA: TGTGCCAGCAGCCCTCAGATCACCATCTGGAATGAGCAGTTCTTC

J: TRBJ2-7
V: TRBV5-4
size: .
D: TRBD1
CDR3: CASSRDSPSYEQYF
DNA: TGTGCCAGCAGTCGGGACAGTCCCTCCTACGAGCAGTACTTC

J: TRBJ2-7
V: TRBV10-3
size: .
D: .
CDR3: CAISERRDILSYEQYF
DNA: TGTGCCATCAGTGAGAGACGGGACATCCTCTCCTACGAGCAGTACTTC

J: TRBJ2-1
V: TRBV20-1
size: .
D: .
CDR3: CSARPPRVSYNEQFF
DNA: TGCAGTGCTAGACCCCCCAGGGTCTCCTACAATGAGCAGTTCTTC

J: TRBJ2-3
V: TRBV20-1
size: .
D: .
CDR3: CSAAKGTRGGTDTQYF
DNA: TGCAGTGCTGCCAAGGGAACCCGGGGAGGCACAGATACGCAGTATTTT

J: TRBJ1-2
V: TRBV12-3/TRBV12-4
size: many
D: .
CDR3: CASSLQYGYTF
DNA: TGTGCCAGCAGTTTACAGTATGGCTACACCTTC

J: TRBJ2-3
V: TRBV4-1
size: few
D: TRBD2
CDR3: CASSQEALAGGDTQYF
DNA: TGCGCCAGCAGCCAAGAGGCGCTAGCGGGGGGAGATACGCAGTATTTT

J: TRBJ2-7
V: TRBV12-3/TRBV12-4
size: .
D: .
CDR3: CASTTWGPQYF
DNA: TGTGCATCAACGACTTGGGGGCCCCAGTACTTC

J: TRBJ2-5
V: TRBV4-3
size: .
D: .
CDR3: CASSQDARNEQYF
DNA: TGCGCCAGCAGCCAAGATGCAAGGAATGAGCAGTACTTC

J: TRBJ2-2
V: TRBV10-3
size: once
D: TRBD2
CDR3: CAIGLADTGELFF
DNA: TGTGCCATCGGACTAGCGGACACCGGGGAGCTGTTTTTT

J: TRBJ2-7
V: TRBV4-3
size: .
D: TRBD2
CDR3: CASSPLSGSGYEQYF
DNA: TGCGCCAGCAGCCCACTCAGCGGGAGTGGGTACGAGCAGTACTTC

J: TRBJ2-1
V: TRBV11-3
size: .
D: TRBD2
CDR3: CVSSLSGASNEQFF
DNA: TGTGTCAGCAGCTTAAGCGGGGCAAGTAATGAGCAGTTCTTC

J: TRBJ2-5
V: TRBV6-6
size: many
D: TRBD2
CDR3: CASSYKREGETQYF
DNA: TGTGCCAGCAGTTACAAGCGGGAAGGGGAGACCCAGTACTTC

J: TRBJ2-7
V: TRBV20-1
size: few
D: .
CDR3: CSATDGSSYEQYF
DNA: TGCAGTGCTACGGACGGCAGCTCCTACGAGCAGTACTTC

J: TRBJ2-1
V: TRBV3-1
size: .
D: .
CDR3: CASSPSRRSSYNEQFF
DNA: TGTGCCAGCAGCCCCTCTCGGCGCAGCTCCTACAATGAGCAGTTCTTC

J: TRBJ1-5
V: TRBV12-3/TRBV12-4
size: .
D: .
CDR3: CASSLNGVVHQPQHF
DNA: TGTGCCAGCAGTTTAAACGGGGTCGTCCATCAGCCCCAGCATTTT

J: TRBJ1-4
V: TRBV5-5
size: .
D: TRBD1
CDR3: CASSRTGGYEKLFF
DNA: TGTGCCAGCAGCCGGACAGGGGGCTATGAAAAACTGTTTTTT

J: TRBJ2-7
V: TRBV28
size: .
D: .
CDR3: CASSLRVVVLSYEQYF
DNA: TGTGCCAGCAGTTTAAGGGTCGTGGTTCTCTCCTACGAGCAGTACTTC

J: TRBJ1-2
V: TRBV7-2
size: few
D: .
CDR3: CASSLAGRYGYTF
DNA: TGTGCCAGCAGCTTAGCGGGGAGGTATGGCTACACCTTC

J: TRBJ2-7
V: TRBV20-1
size: few
D: .
CDR3: CSARETARGSYEQYF
DNA: TGCAGTGCTAGGGAGACAGCCCGAGGTAGCTACGAGCAGTACTTC

J: TRBJ2-1
V: TRBV4-1
size: .
D: .
CDR3: CASSRTVYNEQFF
DNA: TGCGCCAGCAGCCGGACGGTTTACAATGAGCAGTTCTTC

J: TRBJ2-3
V: TRBV7-2
size: .
D: .
CDR3: CAGSFSPASTDTQYF
DNA: TGTGCCGGCAGCTTTTCCCCCGCGAGCACAGATACGCAGTATTTT

J: TRBJ2-1
V: TRBV4-1
size: .
D: .
CDR3: CASSQDSNGREFF
DNA: TGCGCCAGCAGCCAGGACAGTAACGGACGTGAGTTCTTC

J: TRBJ2-1
V: TRBV16
size: few
D: .
CDR3: CASRKGTETSGEQFF
DNA: TGTGCCAGTCGCAAAGGGACCGAGACAAGCGGTGAGCAGTTCTTC

J: TRBJ2-2
V: TRBV10-3
size: .
D: TRBD2
CDR3: CATRTSGNTGELFF
DNA: TGTGCCACCAGGACTAGCGGAAACACCGGGGAGCTGTTTTTT

J: TRBJ2-1
V: TRBV7-3
size: .
D: .
CDR3: CASSFRQGLSNEQFF
DNA: TGTGCCAGCAGCTTTCGACAGGGACTAAGCAATGAGCAGTTCTTC

J: TRBJ2-7
V: TRBV27
size: .
D: TRBD1
CDR3: CASSLGQVGEQYF
DNA: TGTGCCAGCTCGTTGGGACAGGTCGGCGAGCAGTACTTC

J: TRBJ2-7
V: TRBV4-3
size: .
D: .
CDR3: CASSQAGCSSYNEQYF
DNA: TGCGCCAGCAGCCAAGCAGGGTGTAGCTCCTACAATGAGCAGTACTTC

J: TRBJ2-3
V: TRBV6-5
size: few
D: .
CDR3: CASALPAFFCRDTQYF
DNA: TGTGCCAGCGCACTACCGGCCTTCTTCTGCCGGGATACGCAGTATTTT

J: TRBJ1-2
V: TRBV6-6
size: few
D: .
CDR3: CASSTRGLAPDYGYTF
DNA: TGTGCCAGCAGTACTCGGGGACTGGCCCCAGACTATGGCTACACCTTC

J: TRBJ2-7
V: TRBV6-6
size: few
D: TRBD1
CDR3: CASSQAQGDCEQYF
DNA: TGTGCCAGCAGTCAGGCGCAGGGGGATTGCGAGCAGTACTTC

J: TRBJ2-5
V: TRBV30
size: .
D: .
CDR3: CAWSTWDHQETQYF
DNA: TGTGCCTGGAGTACCTGGGACCACCAAGAGACCCAGTACTTC

J: TRBJ2-1
V: TRBV6-5
size: .
D: .
CDR3: CASSFLSRVNEQFF
DNA: TGTGCCAGCAGTTTTCTGAGCAGGGTGAATGAGCAATTCTTC

J: TRBJ1-1
V: TRBV20-1
size: .
D: TRBD1
CDR3: CSARTGTGVFVSTEAFF
DNA: TGCAGTGCTAGAACCGGGACAGGGGTTTTTGTTAGCACTGAAGCTTTCTTT

J: TRBJ1-6
V: TRBV10-3
size: .
D: TRBD1
CDR3: CAISEPKGANSPLHF
DNA: TGTGCCATCAGTGAGCCCAAGGGGGCAAATTCACCCCTCCACTTT

J: TRBJ1-2
V: TRBV6-5
size: .
D: .
CDR3: CASSVQGLVGYTF
DNA: TGTGCCAGCAGTGTCCAGGGTCTGGTTGGCTACACCTTC

J: TRBJ2-3
V: TRBV12-3/TRBV12-4
size: few
D: .
CDR3: CASSLAARQDTQYF
DNA: TGTGCCAGCAGTTTAGCGGCCAGGCAGGATACGCAGTATTTT

J: TRBJ2-5
V: TRBV2
size: few
D: .
CDR3: CASTQRTDQETQYF
DNA: TGTGCCAGCACGCAGCGGACAGACCAAGAGACCCAGTACTTC

J: TRBJ2-3
V: TRBV7-2
size: .
D: .
CDR3: CASSFRLSPLGSTDTQYF
DNA: TGTGCCAGCAGCTTTCGCCTCTCGCCCTTGGGAAGCACAGATACGCAGTATTTT

J: TRBJ1-5
V: TRBV6-2/TRBV6-3
size: .
D: .
CDR3: CASRRLSHSNQPQHF
DNA: TGTGCCAGCAGGAGACTGTCCCATAGCAATCAGCCCCAGCATTTT